The clone carrying this TCR beta chain showed up just a few times. Its antigen is currently unknown. The record originates from a study of blood T cells in healthy people across ages. Whole-study findings and limits: Donor CMV infection status was unknown, possibly confounding age-related changes in expanded clonotypes.

Sample-barcoded 5' priming and a J-beta primer mix drove a second PCR of about 6 to 12 cycles. TCRdb recomputed calls from the 5' RACE reads with MiXCR, one row per CDR3 protein. The data show more than 450,000 distinct CDR3 sequences, with roughly a quarter seen just once and approximately 4% held by the top ten. Each donor's blood draw was 8.5 to 10 milliliters of peripheral blood. At least 7 million PBMCs were isolated per sample. The CDR3 contains 14 residues. Germline V gives CDR1 MNHNS, CDR2 SASEGT. These data also formed part of another study, on T cells of mothers and their children. As that study records: Three healthy Caucasian mothers and their six children donated.

The V gene is TRBV6-1, the J gene TRBJ2-5; D not resolved. The end of the DNA aligns better with TRBJ2-7, so the J call may be wrong. Sequenced: blood. The sequence came from a boy between 2 and 10 years old in good health. The CDR3 protein is CASSLVIYGDEQYF. The CDR3 region has the DNA TGTGCCAGCAGTCTCGTAATTTATGGGGACGAGCAGTACTTC.